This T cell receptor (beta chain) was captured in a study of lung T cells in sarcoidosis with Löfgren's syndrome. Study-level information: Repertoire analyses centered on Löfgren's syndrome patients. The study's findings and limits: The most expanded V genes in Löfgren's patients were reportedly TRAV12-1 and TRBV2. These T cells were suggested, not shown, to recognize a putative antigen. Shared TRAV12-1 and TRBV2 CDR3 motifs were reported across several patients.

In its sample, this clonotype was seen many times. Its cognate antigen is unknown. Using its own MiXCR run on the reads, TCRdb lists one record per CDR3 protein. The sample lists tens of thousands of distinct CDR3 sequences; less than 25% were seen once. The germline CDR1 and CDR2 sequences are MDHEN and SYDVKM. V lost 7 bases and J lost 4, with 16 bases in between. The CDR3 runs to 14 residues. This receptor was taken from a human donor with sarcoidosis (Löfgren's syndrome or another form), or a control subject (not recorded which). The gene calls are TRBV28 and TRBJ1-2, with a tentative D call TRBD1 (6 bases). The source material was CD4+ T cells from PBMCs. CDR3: CASTLDRPPYGYTF. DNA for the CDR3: TGTGCCAGCACCCTGGACAGACCCCCCTATGGCTACACCTTC.